This TCR beta chain was observed in a study of blood T cells in healthy people across ages. Overall study: Per two T cells, template switching captured roughly one barcoded beta molecule. Broader study findings: Percentage of naive T cells showed a strong correlation with TCR beta diversity.

As to this clonotype: Its antigen is not known.

For the second PCR, which ran for roughly 6 to 12 cycles, a sample-barcoded 5' primer and a J-beta primer mix were used. Each single sample gave us at least 2.5 million CDR3-containing paired-end reads. TCRdb ran MiXCR on the 5' RACE reads and lists one entry per CDR3 protein. The sample lists 750,000 or so distinct CDR3 sequences; just under 25% were seen once. These records were also assigned to another study, of T cells of mothers and their children.

This receptor was identified in a boy aged 5 to 17 in good health. The sample was blood.

CDR3 sequence: CASSGTGGNTEAFF. The CDR3 DNA sequence: TGTGCCAGCAGCGGAACAGGGGGGAACACTGAAGCTTTCTTT. The V and J genes are TRBV9 and TRBJ1-1, with 8 bases lining up with TRBD1. The V segment lost 3 bases and the J segment 1 base; nucleotides outside the gene matches: 2. The CDR3 is 14 amino acids. In germline, CDR1 is SGDLS, CDR2 YYNGEE.